The rows below give T cell receptor beta chains drawn from one sample of a study of identical twins. TCRdb re-called the 5' RACE reads through MiXCR, storing one row per CDR3 protein. In the table there are just under 550,000 distinct CDR3 sequences, nearly 15% of which are singletons. This sample also belongs to another study, concerning yellow fever vaccine responses in identical twins.

The source material was CD4+ T cells sorted from blood. The origin of the receptors is a woman between 18 and 29 years old in good health. Each CDR3 is given with its conserved first and last residue. The D gene is left open where the match is weak. Rows give clone size only sometimes, using once, few, many, or a class for an expanded clone.

V: TRBV4-1; J: TRBJ2-7; D: NA; size: NA; CDR3: CASSQDRWGRDYEQYF; DNA: TGCGCCAGCAGCCAAGACAGGTGGGGACGGGACTACGAGCAGTACTTC
V: TRBV12-3/TRBV12-4; J: TRBJ2-5; D: NA; size: many; CDR3: CASSGGIQETQYF; DNA: TGTGCCAGCAGTGGGGGCATCCAAGAGACCCAGTACTTC
V: TRBV5-4; J: TRBJ2-7; D: NA; size: NA; CDR3: CASSLAVYGAGPSYEQYF; DNA: TGTGCCAGCAGCTTGGCTGTATATGGGGCGGGACCTTCCTACGAGCAGTACTTC
V: TRBV12-3/TRBV12-4; J: TRBJ2-1; D: TRBD2; size: few; CDR3: CASRTSGSAYNEQFF; DNA: TGTGCCAGCAGAACCAGCGGGAGTGCCTACAATGAGCAGTTCTTC
V: TRBV19; J: TRBJ2-2; D: NA; size: few; CDR3: CASSINTGRHGELFF; DNA: TGTGCCAGTAGTATAAACACAGGCAGACACGGGGAGCTGTTTTTT
V: TRBV20-1; J: TRBJ2-3; D: NA; size: few; CDR3: CSARNFGGTDTQYF; DNA: TGCAGTGCTAGAAACTTTGGGGGCACAGATACGCAGTATTTT
V: TRBV4-2; J: TRBJ2-1; D: TRBD1; size: NA; CDR3: CASSQADRGLSNEQFF; DNA: TGTGCCAGCAGCCAAGCCGACAGGGGGCTGAGTAATGAGCAGTTCTTC
V: TRBV10-2; J: TRBJ1-5; D: NA; size: NA; CDR3: CASSNYFRGNQPQHF; DNA: TGCGCCAGCAGTAATTATTTTCGCGGCAATCAGCCCCAGCATTTT
V: TRBV6-2/TRBV6-3; J: TRBJ2-1; D: NA; size: few; CDR3: CASSYYGLKPYNEQFF; DNA: TGTGCCAGCAGTTACTATGGACTCAAGCCCTACAATGAGCAGTTCTTC
V: TRBV7-9; J: TRBJ2-5; D: NA; size: NA; CDR3: CASSLAHQRETQYF; DNA: TGTGCCAGCAGCTTAGCGCACCAAAGAGAGACCCAGTACTTC
V: TRBV7-9; J: TRBJ2-5; D: NA; size: few; CDR3: CASSPSRGQETQYF; DNA: TGTGCCAGCAGCCCGAGCCGCGGACAAGAGACCCAGTACTTC
V: TRBV5-1; J: TRBJ2-3; D: TRBD1; size: NA; CDR3: CASSLGTGGQDTQYF; DNA: TGCGCCAGCAGCTTGGGAACAGGGGGCCAAGATACGCAGTATTTT
V: TRBV20-1; J: TRBJ2-7; D: NA; size: NA; CDR3: CSAPPAGSSYEQYF; DNA: TGCAGTGCCCCCCCGGCAGGGAGCTCCTACGAGCAGTACTTC
V: TRBV3-1; J: TRBJ1-5; D: NA; size: many; CDR3: CASSQDGAGSNQPQHF; DNA: TGTGCCAGCAGCCAAGATGGGGCAGGGAGCAATCAGCCCCAGCATTTT
V: TRBV20-1; J: TRBJ1-1; D: NA; size: few; CDR3: CSARAPRTGDTEAFF; DNA: TGCAGTGCTAGAGCTCCCCGGACTGGAGACACTGAAGCTTTCTTT
V: TRBV20-1; J: TRBJ2-1; D: TRBD2; size: NA; CDR3: CSARLVGGTYNEQFF; DNA: TGCAGTGCTAGGTTGGTCGGGGGGACCTACAATGAGCAGTTCTTC
V: TRBV28; J: TRBJ1-3; D: TRBD1; size: few; CDR3: CASSMTGPLSGNTIYF; DNA: TGTGCCAGCAGTATGACAGGGCCTCTCTCTGGAAACACCATATATTTT
V: TRBV7-9; J: TRBJ2-1; D: NA; size: few; CDR3: CASSFPRRDSNEQFF; DNA: TGTGCCAGCAGCTTTCCCCGACGCGATTCCAATGAGCAGTTCTTC
V: TRBV12-3/TRBV12-4; J: TRBJ2-2; D: NA; size: NA; CDR3: CASRLRGTGELFF; DNA: TGTGCCAGCAGGTTAAGGGGGACCGGGGAGCTGTTTTTT
V: TRBV29-1; J: TRBJ2-3; D: NA; size: many; CDR3: CSVELRVHRNTQYF; DNA: TGCAGCGTTGAGCTCAGGGTCCACCGTAATACGCAGTATTTT
V: TRBV9; J: TRBJ1-1; D: NA; size: few; CDR3: CASSPHMGWTEAFF; DNA: TGTGCCAGCAGCCCGCACATGGGGTGGACTGAAGCTTTCTTT
V: TRBV20-1; J: TRBJ1-1; D: TRBD1; size: few; CDR3: CSARGQGLVNTEAFF; DNA: TGCAGTGCTAGGGGACAGGGGCTTGTGAACACTGAAGCTTTCTTT
V: TRBV27; J: TRBJ2-6; D: NA; size: few; CDR3: CASSSSTYSGANVLTF; DNA: TGTGCCAGCAGTTCCTCCACATACTCTGGGGCCAACGTCCTGACTTTC
V: TRBV3-1; J: TRBJ2-7; D: TRBD2; size: NA; CDR3: CASRLGLAGGSYEQYF; DNA: TGTGCCAGCAGATTAGGACTAGCGGGAGGGTCCTACGAGCAGTACTTC
V: TRBV6-1; J: TRBJ1-1; D: TRBD1; size: NA; CDR3: CASSHLGTGVSTEAFF; DNA: TGTGCCAGCAGCCACCTTGGGACAGGGGTCAGCACTGAAGCTTTCTTT
V: TRBV10-2; J: TRBJ1-2; D: NA; size: many; CDR3: CASNRGMKDGYTF; DNA: TGCGCCAGCAACCGGGGGATGAAGGATGGCTACACCTTC
V: TRBV12-3/TRBV12-4; J: TRBJ2-1; D: TRBD2; size: NA; CDR3: CASSRERELMWNEQFF; DNA: TGTGCCAGCAGTCGGGAGCGGGAGTTAATGTGGAATGAGCAGTTCTTC
V: TRBV5-1; J: TRBJ2-7; D: NA; size: few; CDR3: CASRGKAYYEQYF; DNA: TGCGCCAGCCGGGGCAAGGCTTACTACGAGCAGTACTTC
V: TRBV28; J: TRBJ2-5; D: NA; size: NA; CDR3: CASSLSPSRETQYF; DNA: TGTGCCAGCAGCCTTTCCCCCTCCAGGGAGACCCAGTACTTC
V: TRBV7-3; J: TRBJ2-1; D: NA; size: NA; CDR3: CASSLSPGVLNEQFF; DNA: TGTGCCAGCAGCTTGTCACCCGGGGTTTTAAATGAGCAGTTCTTC
V: TRBV19; J: TRBJ2-5; D: NA; size: NA; CDR3: CASAGSATGETQYF; DNA: TGTGCCAGTGCGGGTAGCGCGACGGGAGAGACCCAGTACTTC
V: TRBV6-1; J: TRBJ2-7; D: NA; size: few; CDR3: CASSVPPHYEQYF; DNA: TGTGCCAGCAGTGTTCCGCCGCACTACGAGCAGTACTTC
V: TRBV15; J: TRBJ2-5; D: NA; size: few; CDR3: CATSSLAGETQYF; DNA: TGTGCCACCAGCTCTCTAGCTGGGGAGACCCAGTACTTC
V: TRBV15; J: TRBJ2-1; D: NA; size: NA; CDR3: CATSRDSTYNEQFF; DNA: TGTGCCACCAGCAGAGATAGTACCTACAATGAGCAGTTCTTC
V: TRBV6-2/TRBV6-3; J: TRBJ2-1; D: TRBD1; size: few; CDR3: CASSYTVTGGNEQFF; DNA: TGTGCCAGCAGTTACACCGTGACAGGGGGCAATGAGCAGTTCTTC
V: TRBV7-2; J: TRBJ2-5; D: TRBD1; size: few; CDR3: CASSGGTGGVKTQYF; DNA: TGTGCCAGCAGCGGCGGGACAGGGGGCGTAAAGACCCAGTACTTC
V: TRBV29-1; J: TRBJ2-2; D: NA; size: NA; CDR3: CSVQMGTGELFF; DNA: TGCAGCGTCCAAATGGGCACCGGGGAGCTGTTTTTT
V: TRBV29-1; J: TRBJ1-2; D: TRBD1; size: few; CDR3: CSVPSLSTGTGTYGYTF; DNA: TGCAGCGTCCCAAGTTTGTCAACCGGGACAGGGACTTATGGCTACACCTTC
V: TRBV3-1; J: TRBJ2-7; D: TRBD2; size: few; CDR3: CASSQWSGIGEQYF; DNA: TGTGCCAGCAGCCAATGGAGCGGGATTGGCGAGCAGTACTTC
V: TRBV4-1; J: TRBJ2-7; D: NA; size: NA; CDR3: CASSQDLHMRESSYEQYF; DNA: TGCGCCAGCAGCCAAGATCTTCACATGCGCGAGAGCTCCTACGAGCAGTACTTC
V: TRBV20-1; J: TRBJ2-4; D: NA; size: NA; CDR3: CSAQGGGGNIQYF; DNA: TGCAGTGCCCAGGGGGGGGGAGGTAACATTCAGTACTTC
V: TRBV7-3; J: TRBJ2-7; D: NA; size: few; CDR3: CASSLRPRVQGSYEQYF; DNA: TGTGCCAGCAGCTTAAGGCCCAGGGTGCAAGGATCCTACGAGCAGTACTTC
V: TRBV20-1; J: TRBJ1-1; D: NA; size: NA; CDR3: CSAPALVAITEAFF; DNA: TGCAGTGCCCCTGCTTTGGTGGCGATCACTGAAGCTTTCTTT
V: TRBV12-3/TRBV12-4; J: TRBJ2-5; D: NA; size: few; CDR3: CASTNAETQYF; DNA: TGTGCCAGCACAAACGCAGAGACCCAGTACTTC
V: TRBV7-9; J: TRBJ1-1; D: TRBD1; size: NA; CDR3: CASRTGQALTDEAFF; DNA: TGTGCCAGCAGGACGGGACAGGCGTTAACCGATGAAGCTTTCTTT
V: TRBV19; J: TRBJ2-2; D: NA; size: NA; CDR3: CASSSGKMNTGELFF; DNA: TGTGCCAGTAGTTCAGGGAAAATGAACACCGGGGAGCTGTTTTTT
V: TRBV20-1; J: TRBJ1-6; D: TRBD1; size: NA; CDR3: CSARRDRGDNSPLHF; DNA: TGCAGTGCTAGGAGGGACAGGGGGGATAATTCACCCCTCCACTTT
V: TRBV24-1; J: TRBJ2-3; D: NA; size: few; CDR3: CATSEVTPDTQYF; DNA: TGTGCCACCAGTGAAGTAACCCCAGATACGCAGTATTTT
V: TRBV29-1; J: TRBJ2-1; D: TRBD2; size: NA; CDR3: CSVERLAGMGEQFF; DNA: TGCAGCGTTGAGCGGCTAGCGGGGATGGGGGAGCAGTTCTTC
V: TRBV2; J: TRBJ1-1; D: NA; size: many; CDR3: CASRYSGTEAFF; DNA: TGTGCCAGCAGGTACAGTGGGACTGAAGCTTTCTTT
V: TRBV11-3; J: TRBJ2-7; D: TRBD1; size: few; CDR3: CASSLSTGFYEQYF; DNA: TGTGCCAGCAGCTTGTCGACAGGGTTCTACGAGCAGTACTTC
V: TRBV29-1; J: TRBJ2-4; D: NA; size: NA; CDR3: CSVGGGLAKNIQYF; DNA: TGCAGCGTGGGGGGTGGGCTAGCCAAAAACATTCAGTACTTC
V: TRBV6-5; J: TRBJ1-2; D: TRBD1; size: NA; CDR3: CASSYGTELSGYTF; DNA: TGTGCCAGCAGTTACGGGACAGAGCTTAGTGGCTACACCTTC
V: TRBV2; J: TRBJ1-5; D: TRBD1; size: few; CDR3: CASAGQGALQPQHF; DNA: TGTGCCAGCGCGGGACAGGGGGCGTTGCAGCCCCAGCATTTT
V: TRBV20-1; J: TRBJ2-7; D: TRBD1; size: NA; CDR3: CSARGTGTTYEQYF; DNA: TGCAGTGCTAGAGGGACAGGGACCACCTACGAGCAGTACTTC
V: TRBV4-2; J: TRBJ1-6; D: NA; size: NA; CDR3: CASSPAAENSPLHF; DNA: TGTGCCAGCAGCCCCGCGGCAGAGAATTCACCCCTCCACTTT
V: TRBV2; J: TRBJ2-1; D: NA; size: few; CDR3: CASSESLVGYNEQFF; DNA: TGTGCCAGCAGTGAGTCTCTAGTGGGGTACAATGAGCAGTTCTTC